The clone carrying this TCR beta chain has only a few counts. This record comes from a study of blood T cell repertoires in COVID-19. Study details: Collection of acute and convalescent COVID-19 samples took place in the United States, Italy and Spain.

The CDR3 is 13 residues long. The V end lost 4 bases, the J end lost 5 bases, and 12 bases lay between the germline ends. The germline CDR1 and CDR2 sequences are SGHRS and YFSETQ. In the authors' workflow: Nucleated cell number was recorded as an estimate derived from reference gene primer amplification. Data came from immunoSEQ multiplex PCR; TCRdb stores just in-frame clones and leaves some out. That table gives V, J and clone size, and the DNA gave D and trimming. The table has roughly 200,000 clones, roughly 78% seen once. This receptor was taken from an elderly woman with active or convalescent COVID-19. The chain has TRBV5-1 and TRBJ1-1, with D unresolved. Input material: peripheral blood. CDR3 bases: TGCGCCAGCAGCAGCAGCGGGTGGACTGAAGCTTTCTTT. Residues: CASSSSGWTEAFF.